The 13 T cell receptor beta chains presented below share a single source sample, sequenced in a study of human T cells and chemical hapten exposure. TCRdb recomputed calls from the RACE reads with MiXCR, one row per CDR3 protein. The repertoire holds some 200,000 distinct CDR3 sequences, with around 30% as singletons. Regarding time point: pre-sensitization, week 0. The treatment: therapeutic diphenylcyclopropenone sensitization with weekly scalp DPC. The sample was whole blood, taken in connection with sensitization to the hapten diphenylcyclopropenone (DPC). The source is a young woman with alopecia areata. Some clones in this sample may be carry-over from other donors' samples.

J is TRBJ2-3 and V is TRBV28, with D perhaps TRBD1 (5 bases). Germline-derived CDR1 and CDR2 are MDHEN and SYDVKM. Trimming removed 3 bases at V and 0 bases at J, with 10 bases between. This CDR3 comprises 15 residues. This CDR3 reads CASSFQDMSTDTQYF. The DNA of the CDR3 is TGTGCCAGCAGTTTCCAGGACATGAGCACAGATACGCAGTATTTT.

The sample holds a few counts of this clonotype. The gene calls are TRBV12-3 or TRBV12-4 and TRBJ1-6, with TRBD1 as a possible D gene (6 bases). Trimming took off 6 bases at V and 0 bases at J, with 15 bases between the two ends. The CDR3 runs to 17 residues. This CDR3 reads CASSPTQGSSYNSPLHF. The DNA for the CDR3 is TGTGCCAGCAGCCCCACTCAGGGGAGCTCCTATAATTCACCCCTCCACTTT.

The chain links TRBV29-1 to TRBJ2-3; 8 bases fit TRBD2. Germline assignment: CDR1 SQVTM and CDR2 ANQGSEA. The CDR3 contains 18 residues. J was trimmed by 5 bases and V by 0 bases; bases with no gene match: 16. The CDR3, as DNA: TGCAGCGTTGAAGACCCCGCACTAGCGGCTCAGCGAGTAGATACGCAGTATTTT. This translates into CSVEDPALAAQRVDTQYF.

This clonotype was picked up a small number of times. V usage is TRBV28 and J usage is TRBJ2-7; D assignment may be TRBD1 or TRBD2 (7 bases each). V lost 4 bases and J 4 bases, leaving 20 bases between the germline ends. This CDR3 contains 16 residues. Germline V lookup: CDR1 MDHEN, CDR2 SYDVKM. DNA for the CDR3: TGTGCCAGCAGTTCCCGACGTAGCAGGGGGGGTTACGAGCAGTACTTC. Translated: CASSSRRSRGGYEQYF.

This chain connects TRBV5-4 to TRBJ1-6; D is unclear. CDR3 length: 13 residues. Germline-derived CDR1 and CDR2 are SGHNT and YYREEE (reference sequence). Trimming cost V 4 bases and J 7 bases, with 9 bases left between them. The CDR3 is CASSKELNSPLHF. The DNA for the CDR3 is TGTGCCAGCAGCAAGGAGTTAAATTCACCCCTCCACTTT.

The chain has TRBV20-1 and TRBJ2-3; tentatively, D is TRBD2 (6 bases). The V end was cut by 0 bases, the J end by 0 bases, with 10 bases between. Per the germline V gene, CDR1 is DFQATT and CDR2 is SNEGSKA (reference sequence). The CDR3 has 15 amino acids. CDR3 protein: CSARDPGTSTDTQYF. CDR3 bases: TGCAGTGCTAGAGATCCGGGGACTAGCACAGATACGCAGTATTTT.

This clonotype showed up just a few times. The chain recombines TRBV7-2 with TRBJ1-2, with D hard to call. CDR3 length equals 13 residues. V gave up 4 bases and J gave up 4 bases, with 10 bases separating them. Germline-derived CDR1 and CDR2 are SGHTA and FQGNSA. CDR3 amino acids: CASSSGPRYGYTF. CDR3 nucleotides: TGTGCCAGCAGCTCTGGACCGCGCTATGGCTACACCTTC. Using reference TRBV7-2 and TRBJ1-2 for the parts outside the CDR3, the full variable domain is GAGVSQSPSNKVTEKGKDVELRCDPISGHTALYWYRQSLGQGLEFLIYFQGNSAPDKSGLPSDRFSAERTGGSVSTLTIQRTQQEDSAVYLCASSSGPRYGYTFGSGTRLTVV.

This clonotype was seen repeatedly, ten times or more. The chain has TRBV20-1 and TRBJ2-7; 7 nucleotides align to TRBD2. The CDR3 contains 15 residues. Germline lookup yields CDR1 DFQATT and CDR2 SNEGSKA (reference sequence). With 6 bases clipped from V and 0 bases from J, the junction kept 11 bases outside the gene matches. CDR3 DNA sequence: TGCAGTGCGAGAAGGGTGGGCGGGAGCTCCTACGAGCAGTACTTC. It codes for CSARRVGGSSYEQYF.

This clonotype showed up just a few times. This chain connects TRBV3-1 to TRBJ1-5; D call uncertain. CDR1 LGHDT and CDR2 YNNKEL come from the germline V gene (reference sequence). Trimming shortened V by 4 bases and J by 5 bases, and 12 bases separated the two germline ends. There are 14 residues in the CDR3. The DNA for the CDR3 is TGTGCCAGCAGCCCATCGACCGCTGATCAGCCCCAGCATTTT. It encodes CASSPSTADQPQHF.

V gene TRBV28 combines with J gene TRBJ1-5; 8 bases align to TRBD1. CDR1 is MDHEN and CDR2 is SYDVKM in the germline V gene. Trimming took 7 bases from V and 9 from J; bases not matched to a gene: 11. The CDR3 contains 14 residues. CDR3 bases: TGTGCCAGCACCTCAGGGACAGGCGATTTGCCCCAGCATTTT. Protein sequence: CASTSGTGDLPQHF.

In this sample, this clonotype turned up a few times. The rearrangement joins TRBV4-3 to TRBJ1-1; D is perhaps TRBD1 (5 bases). V was pared by 3 bases and J by 5 bases, with 13 bases between. This CDR3 spans 14 amino acids. Germline CDR1 and CDR2: LGHNA and YSLEER. The CDR3: CASSHSGRETEAFF. In DNA, the CDR3 is TGCGCCAGCAGCCATTCCGGCAGGGAAACTGAAGCTTTCTTT.

This clonotype was counted a few times. The rearrangement uses TRBV9 and TRBJ2-6; D is perhaps TRBD1 (5 bases). The CDR3 loop spans 15 amino acids. CDR1 SGDLS and CDR2 YYNGEE come from the germline V gene. V dropped 2 bases and J dropped 2 bases, with 8 bases sitting between them. This CDR3 is CASSVAGTGANVLTF. CDR3 nucleotides: TGTGCCAGCAGCGTGGCAGGGACTGGGGCCAACGTCCTGACTTTC.

The V gene is TRBV2, the J gene TRBJ1-1, with D possibly matching TRBD1 (6 bases). CDR1 and CDR2 (germline): SNHLY, FYNNEI. This CDR3 spans 14 amino acids. The germline V and J ends were trimmed by 2 bases and 6 bases, with 13 bases remaining between them. CDR3 region: CASSERGGRPEAFF. The CDR3 nucleotides read TGTGCCAGCAGTGAAAGGGGGGGAAGGCCTGAAGCTTTCTTT.